The 12 T cell receptor beta chains in this list originate from one sample, sequenced in a study of T cells in Graves' hyperthyroidism and ophthalmopathy. Authors of the study amplified TCR beta CDR3 regions from RNA transcripts. The primer set for the first-round RT-PCR of the TCR CDR3 was HTBI. A single record per CDR3 protein comes from TCRdb applying MiXCR to the multiplex PCR reads. The table records more than 450,000 distinct CDR3 sequences, 11% to 15% of them present only once. The sample was blood. These receptors came from a woman aged 35 to 49 with Graves' hyperthyroidism.

This clonotype was observed at least ten times. The chain carries TRBV3-1 and TRBJ2-2; 8 nucleotides line up with TRBD1. CDR3 size: 16 residues. Trimming at V came to 4 bases and at J to 0 bases, leaving 4 bases not matched to a gene. CDR1 is LGHDT, CDR2 YNNKEL, per germline (reference sequence). CDR3 nucleotide sequence: TGTGCCAGCAGCCGTGGGACAGGCCCGAACACCGGGGAGCTGTTTTTT. Translated: CASSRGTGPNTGELFF. The variable domain in full, with the rest retrieved from reference TRBV3-1 and TRBJ2-2, is DTAVSQTPKYLVTQMGNDKSIKCEQNLGHDTMYWYKQDSKKFLKIMFSYNNKELIINETVPNRFSPKSPDKAHLNLHINSLELGDSAVYFCASSRGTGPNTGELFFGEGSRLTVL.

This clonotype was recorded at least ten times. This chain links TRBV19 with TRBJ2-7; 10 positions agree with TRBD2. Germline CDR1 LNHDA, CDR2 SQIVND (reference sequence). V lost 8 bases to trimming and J lost 5 bases; unmatched junction nucleotides: 15. This CDR3 comprises 16 residues. The CDR3 nucleotides read TGTGCCAGTGCCTCGGGGGCTAGCGGGAGTATCCACGAGCAGTACTTC. Encoded protein: CASASGASGSIHEQYF.

This clonotype was seen repeatedly, ten times or more. This chain links TRBV6-1 with TRBJ2-1; D ambiguous. Looked up from germline, CDR1 is MNHNS and CDR2 is SASEGT. The CDR3 sequence is 15 residues long. V lost 2 bases and J 7 bases, leaving 15 bases between the germline ends. The DNA for the CDR3 is TGTGCCAGCAGTGAATCAGGTGGAGCTGGGAATGAGCAGTTCTTC. It translates to CASSESGGAGNEQFF.

In this sample, this clonotype turned up many times. DNA of the CDR3: TGCAGTGCTTACAGGGGGCGGGAGACCCAGTACTTC. This codes for CSAYRGRETQYF. The rearrangement uses TRBV20-1 and TRBJ2-5; TRBD1 aligns across 9 bases. Losses at the gene ends were 5 bases for V and 5 bases for J; bases not matched to a gene: 3. The V gene's germline CDR1 is DFQATT and CDR2 SNEGSKA (reference sequence). CDR3 length equals 12 residues.

This clonotype was picked up many times. CDR3 coding DNA: TGCAGCGTTGAAGAGCGCGGGAGTGTTGCAGATACGCAGTATTTT. Encoded protein: CSVEERGSVADTQYF. The V call is TRBV29-1, the J call TRBJ2-3; TRBD2 aligns across 7 bases. V was pared by 0 bases and J by 4 bases, with 7 bases of the junction left unmatched. This CDR3 has 15 amino acids. CDR1 and CDR2 from the germline V gene are SQVTM and ANQGSEA.

This clonotype has just a few counts. This rearrangement joins TRBV19 to TRBJ2-1, with unresolved D. The CDR3 is 12 residues long. V lost 8 bases, J lost 8 bases, and 13 bases lay in between. Germline CDR1 reads LNHDA; CDR2 reads SQIVND (reference sequence). CDR3 nucleotide sequence: TGTGCCAGTTCACAAGACCTCGATGAGCAGTTCTTC. Translated, it gives CASSQDLDEQFF. The full variable domain, its missing parts supplied by reference TRBV19 and TRBJ2-1, is DGGITQSPKYLFRKEGQNVTLSCEQNLNHDAMYWYRQDPGQGLRLIYYSQIVNDFQKGDIAEGYSVSREKKESFPLTVTSAQKNPTAFYLCASSQDLDEQFFGPGTRLTVL.

This clonotype has a count of ten or more. V usage is TRBV7-2 and J usage is TRBJ1-2; D might be TRBD1 (6 bases). The CDR3 is made up of 12 amino acids. Germline values: CDR1 SGHTA, CDR2 FQGNSA. V was shortened by 3 bases and J by 8 bases, with 10 bases between the two germline ends. In DNA, the CDR3 is TGTGCCAGCAGCTTTTTAGGGGGGGGCTACACCTTC. This sequence encodes CASSFLGGGYTF. The full variable domain, in which reference TRBV7-2 and TRBJ1-2 provide the parts outside the CDR3, is GAGVSQSPSNKVTEKGKDVELRCDPISGHTALYWYRQSLGQGLEFLIYFQGNSAPDKSGLPSDRFSAERTGGSVSTLTIQRTQQEDSAVYLCASSFLGGGYTFGSGTRLTVV.

The sample holds many counts of this clonotype. V is TRBV28 and J is TRBJ1-1; D may be TRBD1 (6 bases). This CDR3 contains 11 residues. Trimming pared 8 bases from V and 7 bases from J, leaving 11 bases between. CDR1 and CDR2 (germline): MDHEN, SYDVKM. The CDR3 nucleotides are TGTGCCAGCGGTGGACAGCATGAAGCTTTCTTT. Translating it yields CASGGQHEAFF.

This clonotype came up many times. V usage is TRBV5-6 and J usage is TRBJ2-1; 10 nucleotides agree with TRBD2. The CDR3 runs 18 residues. In germline, CDR1 is SGHDT, CDR2 YYEEEE. J gave up 3 bases and V 3 bases, and 12 bases lay outside the gene matches. The CDR3 DNA is TGTGCCAGCAGCTCAGAAATCTCGGGACTAGCGAACTACAATGAGCAGTTCTTC. It yields the protein CASSSEISGLANYNEQFF.

The CDR3 nucleotides read TGCGCCAGCAGCCAACCCCCCCTAGCGGAGTACAATGAGCAGTTCTTC. Its protein is CASSQPPLAEYNEQFF. The V and J genes are TRBV4-1 and TRBJ2-1, with 7 bases identical to TRBD2. CDR3 length equals 16 residues. CDR1 is MGHRA, CDR2 YSYEKL, per germline. V dropped 2 bases and J dropped 4; count of bases not matched to a gene: 8.

This clonotype has at least ten counts. The chain recombines TRBV2 with TRBJ1-4, with 8 bases lining up with TRBD1. V was pared by 6 bases and J by 2 bases, with 8 bases of the junction left unmatched. Germline CDR1 and CDR2: SNHLY and FYNNEI. This CDR3 has 16 residues. CDR3 nucleotides: TGTGCCAGCAGCGATGTTACAGGGGGGACTAATGAAAAACTGTTTTTT. It is translated as CASSDVTGGTNEKLFF.

The rearrangement links TRBV7-2 to TRBJ1-2, with D hard to call. V lost 1 base, J lost 0 bases, and 6 bases lay in between. The CDR3 is 14 residues long. Germline loops: CDR1 SGHTA, CDR2 FQGNSA. CDR3 bases: TGTGCCAGCAGCTTAGAGTCATCTAACTATGGCTACACCTTC. Translation: CASSLESSNYGYTF. Combining the CDR3 with reference TRBV7-2 and TRBJ1-2 gives the whole variable domain GAGVSQSPSNKVTEKGKDVELRCDPISGHTALYWYRQSLGQGLEFLIYFQGNSAPDKSGLPSDRFSAERTGGSVSTLTIQRTQQEDSAVYLCASSLESSNYGYTFGSGTRLTVV.